This TCR beta chain is from a study of blood T cell repertoires in COVID-19. Background on the study: Researchers got acute and convalescent COVID-19 samples from the United States, Italy and Spain. Nucleic acid was either cDNA or gDNA, and it came from T cells, B-cell-depleted T cells, or PBMCs.

This clone has a handful of counts. Germline assignment: CDR1 SQVTM and CDR2 ANQGSEA. CDR3 length equals 17 residues. With 7 bases removed from V and 4 bases from J, the gap between germline ends came to 28 bases. Original handling: Amplification from reference gene primers served as the basis for estimated nucleated cell counts. Assay used: immunoSEQ multiplex PCR; TCRdb lists only in-frame clones, some missing. V, J and clone size reflect that table, while D and trimming were determined from the DNA. The sample lists about 150,000 clones, around 86% occurring once. This chain connects TRBV29-1 to TRBJ1-1, with D unclear. The sample consisted of peripheral blood. This receptor was taken from a man aged 80 or over with acute or convalescent COVID-19. The CDR3: CSARGAVLPQEATEAFF. CDR3 DNA sequence: TGCAGCGCAAGAGGTGCCGTACTCCCTCAGGAGGCCACTGAAGCTTTCTTT.